These T cell receptor beta chains were read from a single sample in a study of blood T cell repertoires in COVID-19. The protocol was immunoSEQ multiplex PCR, while the TCRdb copy is restricted to in-frame clones and leaves out a portion. The table lists about 140,000 clones, 77% of them singletons. Sequencing was carried out using peripheral blood. The receptors were sampled from a woman between 45 and 60 years old with active or convalescent COVID-19. The conserved cysteine and the conserved F or W are not part of the CDR3 here. Clone size appears in some rows only: once, few, many, or a class for an expanded clone.

J gene | V gene | clone size | CDR3 protein
TRBJ2-7 | TRBV20-1 | NA | SASRQGANEQY
TRBJ1-2 | TRBV28 | NA | ASSGQGQGADGYT
TRBJ1-4 | TRBV4-3 | NA | ASSQELRGPLEKLF
TRBJ2-1 | TRBV28 | NA | ASSLSTPGQLREF
TRBJ1-2 | TRBV18 | NA | ASSPRPGTGEFYGYT
TRBJ2-1 | TRBV29-1 | NA | SVLSSMSRLDNEQF
TRBJ1-2 | TRBV20-1 | NA | SASEGRAGYGYT
TRBJ2-3 | TRBV27 | NA | ASLGRAGSTDTQY
TRBJ1-2 | TRBV6-5 | many | ASTSGRGTYGYT
TRBJ2-1 | TRBV11-3 | NA | ASSLFPLTSGRGGEQF
TRBJ2-2 | TRBV28 | once | ASSDPGQHTGELF
TRBJ2-7 | TRBV28 | NA | ASSPHQGAYEQY
TRBJ2-7 | TRBV12-3/TRBV12-4 | once | ASSSYRNYEQY
TRBJ1-2 | TRBV30 | NA | AWSKQIIYGYT
TRBJ1-3 | TRBV27 | few | ASSSGTARNTIY
TRBJ2-3 | TRBV9 | NA | ASSFPEGGSTDTQY
TRBJ2-1 | TRBV5-4 | NA | ASSLGGAQGAEQF
TRBJ1-3 | TRBV28 | NA | ASSPGDSSGNTIY
TRBJ2-1 | TRBV6-5 | NA | ASIPTGTFANEQF
TRBJ1-1 | TRBV7-9 | NA | ASSLEAGGLTEAF
TRBJ2-1 | TRBV25-1 | few | ASSRDRVRDEQF
TRBJ2-5 | TRBV6-2/TRBV6-3 | once | ASIPLGSGSPETQY
TRBJ2-5 | TRBV11-3 | NA | ASSMDRVVRIRGETQY
TRBJ1-5 | TRBV30 | NA | AWTQGSNQPQH
TRBJ2-5 | TRBV11-3 | NA | ASSPGGLGETQY
TRBJ2-3 | TRBV5-1 | NA | ASSSGGLAADTQY
TRBJ1-2 | TRBV7-9 | NA | ASSLWDRAYGYT
TRBJ1-3 | TRBV5-6 | NA | ASSLRGYSGNTIY
TRBJ1-1 | TRBV4-3 | NA | ASSPQGQEAF